This section outlines one T cell receptor (beta chain) sequence together with its context. These data are taken from a study of T cells in Graves' hyperthyroidism and ophthalmopathy. Amplified TCR beta CDR3 regions came from RNA transcripts. TCR CDR3 underwent first-round RT-PCR with the HTBI primer set. TCRdb reprocessed the multiplex PCR reads via MiXCR and lists one record per CDR3 protein. The data show about 400,000 distinct CDR3 sequences, with 15% seen just once and around a third held by the top ten. The CDR3 extends over 15 amino acids. V lost 4 bases and J lost 4; bases outside the gene matches: 9. Germline V gene lookup returns CDR1 SGHAT and CDR2 FQNNGV. Uncontrolled infection, other autoimmune disease, pregnancy or lactation barred patients from enrollment.

This chain connects TRBV11-2 to TRBJ2-5; 7 nucleotides align to TRBD2. Sequenced: blood. This receptor was taken from a woman aged 25 to 45 with Graves' hyperthyroidism. The CDR3: CASSSLREGLETQYF. The DNA for the CDR3 is TGTGCCAGCAGCTCCCTGAGGGAGGGCTTAGAGACCCAGTACTTC.